This TCR beta chain was retrieved from a study of T cell responses to AZD1222 COVID-19 vaccine. General study findings and limits: In the spike-specific TCR repertoire, nearly half reportedly target unmutated variant regions. Repertoire sampling was restricted to post-peak T cell response timepoints.

Pooled samples include second doses given at about 4 or 12 weeks. CDR1 is SGHRS and CDR2 is YFSETQ in the germline V gene. The CDR3 spans 14 residues. Assay: immunoSEQ multiplex PCR; the TCRdb copy retains only in-frame clones and omits some. In the table there are over 140,000 clones, about 92% of which are singletons. Only a few counts were recorded for this clone. Its antigen is undetermined. Sequence at one end of the junction differs from germline and may be a read error. This chain connects TRBV5-1 to TRBJ1-1; D not resolved. This TCR derives from an adult who received the AZD1222 COVID-19 vaccine. The sample was peripheral blood, taken 28 days after the second AZD1222 dose. CDR3 nucleotides: TGCGCCAGCAGCTTGGCAGCCCTGAACTCTGAAGCTTTCTTT. Its protein product is CASSLAALNSEAFF.